A selection of T cell receptor beta chains follows, all from one sample in a study of CD8 T cells in ankylosing spondylitis. TCRdb re-called the 5' RACE reads through MiXCR, storing one row per CDR3 protein. This table has under 300,000 distinct CDR3 sequences, 9.5% to 12% appearing once. The specimen sequenced was blood, either unsorted or a sorted T cell fraction (not recorded which). Every receptor here comes from a male donor with ankylosing spondylitis or in good health (not recorded which). The CDR3 runs from the conserved cysteine through the conserved F or W. The order of the fields is V gene, CDR3 protein.

v_call: TRBV5-1
cdr3_aa: CASSGLSDQETQYF

v_call: TRBV13
cdr3_aa: CASSSSSGTSSTDTQYF

v_call: TRBV4-1
cdr3_aa: CASGGTDQETQYF

v_call: TRBV6-6
cdr3_aa: CASSPRGEGQFF

v_call: TRBV18
cdr3_aa: CASSMDHEQYF

v_call: TRBV20-1
cdr3_aa: CSAPQGTDTQYF

v_call: TRBV5-1
cdr3_aa: CASSLGASSGANVLTF

v_call: TRBV7-9
cdr3_aa: CASSRQGVEREAFF

v_call: TRBV7-8
cdr3_aa: CASSFLAGVLEQYF

v_call: TRBV29-1
cdr3_aa: CSVEIQAEQYF

v_call: TRBV29-1
cdr3_aa: CSVTGTDTQYF

v_call: TRBV3-1
cdr3_aa: CASSPTVAGPTDTQYF

v_call: TRBV15
cdr3_aa: CATSRVGGTDTQYF

v_call: TRBV20-1
cdr3_aa: CSAHSWHGYTF

v_call: TRBV12-3/TRBV12-4
cdr3_aa: CASTQGRQSPLHF

v_call: TRBV5-1
cdr3_aa: CASSLEGRLADTQYF